The 27 T cell receptor beta chains below were found in one sample sequenced in a study of blood T cell repertoires in COVID-19. The method was immunoSEQ multiplex PCR; TCRdb's version includes in-frame clones alone and lacks a portion of them. The sample lists some 300,000 clones, roughly 87% seen once, with about 1% in the top ten. The sequenced material came from PBMCs or T cells enriched from blood (not recorded which). The source of these receptors is a woman in her 30s who had recovered from COVID-19.

The chain employs TRBV12-3 or TRBV12-4 and TRBJ1-1; D perhaps matches TRBD1 (5 bases). Trimming took 6 bases from V and 5 from J, leaving 13 bases between them. The CDR3 has 13 residues. CDR3 DNA sequence: TGTGCCAGCAGGCTAACGGGGGGGACTGAAGCTTTCTTT. As protein: CASRLTGGTEAFF.

Worth noting for this clone: No conserved phenylalanine or tryptophan is present at the end of the CDR3, so a read error is the likely explanation. The DNA is omitted, as the CDR3 cannot be located on it reliably, and the CDR3 follows TCRdb's listing. The chain combines TRBV3-1 (or the pseudogene TRBV3-2) with TRBJ1-5; no DNA check was done on the table's D call, TRBD1. Per germline, CDR1 LGHDT and CDR2 YNNKEL (reference sequence). Counting both end residues, the CDR3 totals 18 amino acids. The CDR3 reads CASSPPGQGEVCPGGTKV.

This clone was picked up one time. The chain employs TRBV28 and TRBJ1-1; tentative D call: TRBD1 (6 bases). The CDR3 consists of 16 residues. Looked up from germline, CDR1 is MDHEN and CDR2 is SYDVKM. Trimming removed 3 bases from V and 1 base from J, with 15 bases in between. The CDR3 nucleotides are TGTGCCAGCAGTTTGGCAGGGGAAGGCGGGAACACTGAAGCTTTCTTT. The encoded protein is CASSLAGEGGNTEAFF.

This chain joins TRBV28 and TRBJ2-1, with 9 bases aligning to TRBD1. This CDR3 has 15 amino acids. Germline loops: CDR1 MDHEN, CDR2 SYDVKM. V lost 7 bases and J lost 6; bases outside the gene matches: 10. CDR3 DNA: TGTGCCAGCATAGGCCGGGACAGGGCTCCCAATGAGCAGTTCTTC. Protein: CASIGRDRAPNEQFF.

This clone was seen a few times. The V and J genes are TRBV5-1 and TRBJ1-1, with 7 positions matching TRBD1. CDR1 and CDR2 from the germline V gene are SGHRS and YFSETQ. This CDR3 is 14 amino acids long. V dropped 4 bases and J dropped 4; count of bases not matched to a gene: 7. The CDR3, as DNA: TGCGCCAGCAGCATGACAGGGCGCGGCACTGAAGCTTTCTTT. Protein: CASSMTGRGTEAFF.

The chain has TRBV5-1 and TRBJ2-7, with D possibly TRBD1 on 6 matching bases. Trimming stripped 0 bases from V and 4 bases from J, with 11 bases between. The CDR3 length is 14 residues. Per the germline V gene, CDR1 is SGHRS and CDR2 is YFSETQ. The CDR3 DNA reads TGCGCCAGCAGCTTGGATCCAGGGGCGTACGAGCAGTACTTC. The encoded protein is CASSLDPGAYEQYF.

The chain carries TRBV19 and TRBJ1-6, with 9 positions matching TRBD1. Per the germline V gene, CDR1 is LNHDA and CDR2 is SQIVND (reference sequence). The CDR3 has 15 amino acids. The ends lost 5 bases at V and 5 bases at J; junction bases unmatched: 4. DNA for the CDR3: TGTGCCAGTAGTGCTTGGACAGGGGATAATTCACCCCTCCACTTT. Its translation: CASSAWTGDNSPLHF.

The CDR3 region is CASSKGRGGEQYF. In DNA form, the CDR3 reads TGTGCCAGTAGTAAGGGAAGGGGAGGCGAGCAGTACTTC. This chain links TRBV19 with TRBJ2-7; weak D call: TRBD2 (6 bases). Germline assignment: CDR1 LNHDA and CDR2 SQIVND (reference sequence). This CDR3 comprises 13 residues. V shed 4 bases and J shed 6 bases, with 13 bases lying between them.

This chain joins TRBV3-1 (or the pseudogene TRBV3-2) and TRBJ2-2; TRBD1 is a possible D gene (6 bases). Germline CDR1 reads LGHDT; CDR2 reads YNNKEL (reference sequence). This CDR3 contains 17 residues. Deletions cut 2 bases from V and 4 bases from J, with 17 bases between. The CDR3 protein is CASSQNRVEVGTGELFF. In DNA, the CDR3 is TGTGCCAGCAGCCAAAACAGGGTGGAGGTTGGCACCGGGGAGCTGTTTTTT.

The chain employs TRBV27 and TRBJ2-7; 8 bases map to TRBD1. Trimming cost V 2 bases and J 7 bases; bases outside gene matches: 7. Germline V gene sequence: CDR1 MNHEY, CDR2 SMNVEV (reference sequence). The CDR3 consists of 14 residues. CDR3 in amino acids: CASSLEPTGEEQYF. The CDR3 bases are TGTGCCAGCAGTTTAGAACCGACAGGGGAGGAGCAGTACTTC.

The chain recombines TRBV12-3 or TRBV12-4 with TRBJ1-2; no definite D call. The CDR3 is made up of 13 amino acids. V lost 3 bases, J lost 2 bases, and 7 bases lay in between. For the CDR3, the DNA is TGTGCCAGCAGTTTGATGAGGAACTATGGCTACACCTTC. It is translated as CASSLMRNYGYTF.

V and J are TRBV6-5 and TRBJ1-4; D call uncertain. Trimming shortened V by 2 bases and J by 5 bases, and 9 bases separated the two germline ends. Germline CDR1 and CDR2: MNHEY and SVGAGI. This CDR3 contains 14 residues. The CDR3 is CASSYGAGNEKLFF. CDR3 nucleotides: TGTGCCAGCAGTTACGGCGCGGGAAATGAAAAACTGTTTTTT.

The chain employs TRBV27 and TRBJ2-7, with 9 bases aligning to TRBD1. Germline-derived CDR1 and CDR2 are MNHEY and SMNVEV (reference sequence). J gave up 4 bases and V 7 bases, and 5 bases lay outside the gene matches. The CDR3 contains 13 residues. The CDR3 nucleotides read TGTGCCAGCATGACGACAGGGGGTTACGAGCAGTACTTC. The encoded protein is CASMTTGGYEQYF.

V and J are TRBV28 and TRBJ2-7, with TRBD1 matching over 11 bases. The CDR3 covers 17 residues. Germline V gene lookup returns CDR1 MDHEN and CDR2 SYDVKM. J was trimmed by 5 bases and V by 6 bases; bases with no gene match: 15. CDR3 sequence reads: CASRPEGTGGFRHEQYF. The DNA for the CDR3 is TGTGCCAGCAGACCGGAGGGGACAGGGGGTTTCCGCCACGAGCAGTACTTC.

The rearrangement links TRBV7-2 to TRBJ1-2; possible D gene TRBD1, 5 bases. This CDR3 contains 15 residues. Germline V gives CDR1 SGHTA, CDR2 FQGNSA. Trimming removed 6 bases from V and 5 bases from J, with 19 bases in between. The CDR3 nucleotides are TGTGCCAGCAGTTCGGGGCGGGGCAGGCCTTATGGCTACACCTTC. The encoded protein is CASSSGRGRPYGYTF.

The J gene is TRBJ2-1, the V gene TRBV5-1; TRBD2 might be the D (6 bases). CDR1 and CDR2 from the germline V gene are SGHRS and YFSETQ. Trimming removed 3 bases from V and 0 bases from J, with 13 bases in between. This CDR3 region has 16 residues. Here the CDR3 reads CASSSDAGTSYNEQFF. The CDR3 coding sequence is TGCGCCAGCAGCTCCGACGCGGGGACCTCCTACAATGAGCAGTTCTTC.

The chain has TRBV2 and TRBJ2-6; D remains ambiguous. The V gene's germline CDR1 is SNHLY and CDR2 FYNNEI. CDR3 size: 16 residues. The ends were cut back, 3 bases at V and 0 bases at J, with 9 bases in the middle. In DNA, the CDR3 is TGTGCCAGCAGTGAGTCCGCCTACTCTGGGGCCAACGTCCTGACTTTC. Protein sequence: CASSESAYSGANVLTF.

The CDR3 reads CASRSTAGPYEQYF. The CDR3 DNA reads TGTGCCAGCAGATCCACAGCGGGACCCTACGAGCAGTACTTC. The chain employs TRBV7-2 and TRBJ2-7; 7 bases match TRBD2. Looked up from germline, CDR1 is SGHTA and CDR2 is FQGNSA. The CDR3 runs to 14 residues. V lost 6 bases, J lost 2 bases, and 7 bases stayed unmatched.

This chain connects TRBV19 to TRBJ2-1; 10 bases match TRBD2. Germline V lookup: CDR1 LNHDA, CDR2 SQIVND (reference sequence). After removal of 6 bases from V and 15 bases from J, the junction contained 11 bases not matched to a gene. The CDR3 is made up of 13 amino acids. Written as DNA, the CDR3 is TGTGCCAGTAGATGGGCTAGCGGGGGTTCGTTGTTCTTC. It translates to CASRWASGGSLFF. The whole variable domain, filled in from reference TRBV19 and TRBJ2-1, reads DGGITQSPKYLFRKEGQNVTLSCEQNLNHDAMYWYRQDPGQGLRLIYYSQIVNDFQKGDIAEGYSVSREKKESFPLTVTSAQKNPTAFYLCASRWASGGSLFFGPGTRLTVL.

This clone was seen only once. The chain links TRBV14 to TRBJ1-3, with 7 bases lining up with TRBD1. Germline trimming cut 2 bases from V and 1 base from J; bases unmatched to any gene: 2. This CDR3 is 15 amino acids long. CDR1 is SGHDN, CDR2 FVKESK, per germline. DNA of the CDR3: TGTGCCAGCAGCCAAAGACAGGGATCTGGAAACACCATATATTTT. The encoded protein is CASSQRQGSGNTIYF. Variable domain in full (rest from reference TRBV14 and TRBJ1-3): EAGVTQFPSHSVIEKGQTVTLRCDPISGHDNLYWYRRVMGKEIKFLLHFVKESKQDESGMPNNRFLAERTGGTYSTLKVQPAELEDSGVYFCASSQRQGSGNTIYFGEGSWLTVV.

V gene TRBV18 combines with J gene TRBJ2-7, with TRBD2 matching over 9 bases. Germline trimming cut 6 bases from V and 4 bases from J; bases unmatched to any gene: 16. Germline V gene lookup returns CDR1 KGHSH and CDR2 LQKENI. The CDR3 has 17 amino acids. The CDR3 region has the DNA TGTGCCAGCTCCCCCACCGGGCGGGAGGGCCCCTCGTACGAGCAGTACTTC. It is translated as CASSPTGREGPSYEQYF.

This chain connects TRBV25-1 to TRBJ2-1, with a possible D match to TRBD2 (6 bases). CDR1 is MGHDK and CDR2 is SYGVNS in the germline V gene. V was trimmed by 3 bases and J by 6 bases, leaving 12 bases between them. The CDR3 length is 14 residues. CDR3 sequence reads: CASSDRLVSNEQFF. DNA of the CDR3: TGTGCCAGCAGTGACAGACTAGTAAGCAATGAGCAGTTCTTC.

This clone was counted between two and nine times. The rearrangement links TRBV28 to TRBJ1-5, with TRBD1 identical over 7 bases. Trimming took 5 bases from V and 3 from J; bases not matched to a gene: 10. This CDR3 comprises 16 residues. Germline lookup yields CDR1 MDHEN and CDR2 SYDVKM. DNA of the CDR3: TGTGCCAGCAGTCAGAGGACAGGAATAAACAATCAGCCCCAGCATTTT. Its protein product is CASSQRTGINNQPQHF.

The chain combines TRBV9 with TRBJ2-5; the match to TRBD2 covers 9 bases. Germline CDR1 SGDLS, CDR2 YYNGEE. The CDR3 loop spans 14 amino acids. Trimming removed 2 bases from V and 5 bases from J; junction bases left unmatched: 4. CDR3 DNA sequence: TGTGCCAGCAGCGTTAGCGGGAGTGCGGAGACCCAGTACTTC. This encodes CASSVSGSAETQYF.

The chain links TRBV7-2 to TRBJ2-7, with 7 bases lining up with TRBD2. From germline, CDR1 is SGHTA and CDR2 FQGNSA. This CDR3 has 15 residues. V dropped 4 bases and J dropped 3; count of bases not matched to a gene: 9. The CDR3 bases are TGTGCCAGCAGCTCGGAGCGGGACCCAGTCTACGAGCAGTACTTC. Residues: CASSSERDPVYEQYF.

The V call is TRBV6-1, the J call TRBJ2-7; D gene unclear. The CDR3 totals 15 residues. Germline lookup yields CDR1 MNHNS and CDR2 SASEGT. The V end was cut by 1 base, the J end by 4 bases, with 14 bases between. The CDR3 reads CASSEGPDIVYEQYF. CDR3 sequence (DNA): TGTGCCAGCAGTGAAGGCCCAGATATCGTGTACGAGCAGTACTTC.

The rearrangement links TRBV27 to TRBJ2-7; 8 nucleotides align to TRBD2. J lost 4 bases, V lost 0 bases, and 8 bases had no gene match. This CDR3 comprises 16 residues. Germline CDR1 and CDR2: MNHEY and SMNVEV (reference sequence). CDR3 DNA sequence: TGTGCCAGCAGTTTATCAGCGGGGGAAGTAGAATACGAGCAGTACTTC. Translation: CASSLSAGEVEYEQYF.